A single sample is the source of the 31 T cell receptor beta chains below, sequenced in a study of molecular identifiers for immune sequencing clone quantification (dated by TCRdb to between 2018 and 2020). Libraries were built with PCR. The sequencing machine was an Illumina HiSeq 4000. TCRdb reprocessing: public reads trimmed at Q25 with fastp, clones called with MiXCR, in-frame beta chains kept. Merged by CDR3 protein, the rows form single entries marked with the most common genes and DNA. The sample includes around 65,000 distinct CDR3 sequences, with around 17% observed a single time. The ten largest clones capture about 1.5% of the sample. Sequencing used naive CD8+ T cells from blood, with Jurkat cell RNA spiked in. The cell subset or site label, read with the paper, signifies: FACS-sorted CD8+CD4-CCR7+CD45RA+ naive T cells. Receptors originate from a human donor in good health. Some libraries in this study had Jurkat cell RNA spiked in.

This clonotype was seen ten or more times. The gene calls are TRBV7-2 and TRBJ1-6, with 7 bases matching TRBD1. This CDR3 has 15 residues. The V gene's germline CDR1 is SGHTA and CDR2 FQGNSA. Losses at the gene ends were 0 bases for V and 9 bases for J; bases not matched to a gene: 5. The CDR3 loop reads CASSLANRGRSPLHF. CDR3 bases: TGTGCCAGCAGCTTAGCGAACAGGGGTCGTTCACCCCTCCACTTT. Looking up the rest from reference TRBV7-2 and TRBJ1-6 gives the full variable domain: GAGVSQSPSNKVTEKGKDVELRCDPISGHTALYWYRQSLGQGLEFLIYFQGNSAPDKSGLPSDRFSAERTGGSVSTLTIQRTQQEDSAVYLCASSLANRGRSPLHFGNGTRLTVT.

There are many counts of this clonotype. The V and J genes are TRBV6-5 and TRBJ2-5; no clear D. This CDR3 is 13 amino acids long. Germline V CDR1 and CDR2: MNHEY, SVGAGI. Trimming removed 4 bases at V and 0 bases at J, with 6 bases between. The CDR3 region is CASSLQYQETQYF. The CDR3 nucleotides read TGTGCCAGCAGTTTGCAGTACCAAGAGACCCAGTACTTC.

Ten or more counts support this clonotype. The chain links TRBV21-1 to TRBJ1-5; the table's D gene call, TRBD1, was not cross checked with the DNA. TRBV21-1 is reported as a pseudogene. CDR3 length: 17 amino acids. This CDR3 is CASSKRTGGRDDQPQHF. The CDR3 DNA sequence: TGTGCCAGCAGCAAAAGGACAGGGGGCAGAGACGATCAGCCCCAGCATTTT.

A note on this clonotype: A much more abundant neighbour one base away suggests this may be a read error. This chain connects TRBV4-3 to TRBJ1-6; 7 bases are a match to TRBD1. Trimming removed 0 bases from V and 11 bases from J; junction bases left unmatched: 7. The CDR3 is 15 amino acids. Germline loops: CDR1 LGHNA, CDR2 YSLEER. In DNA form, the CDR3 reads TGCGCCAGCAGCCAAGATGGACAGGCCGGTACACCCCTCCACTTT. It yields the protein CASSQDGQAGTPLHF.

This clonotype was picked up many times. The rearrangement links TRBV7-9 to TRBJ2-5; a possible D gene is TRBD1 (5 bases). CDR1 is SEHNR and CDR2 is FQNEAQ in the germline V gene (reference sequence). This CDR3 is 17 amino acids long. V lost 0 bases, J lost 0 bases, and 14 bases lay in between. CDR3 in DNA: TGTGCCAGCAGCTTAGCGCGTCAGGGAAAGTACCAAGAGACCCAGTACTTC. Translating gives CASSLARQGKYQETQYF. Combining the CDR3 with reference TRBV7-9 and TRBJ2-5 gives the whole variable domain DTGVSQNPRHKITKRGQNVTFRCDPISEHNRLYWYRQTLGQGPEFLTYFQNEAQLEKSRLLSDRFSAERPKGSFSTLEIQRTEQGDSAMYLCASSLARQGKYQETQYFGPGTRLLVL.

This clonotype came up many times. The chain combines TRBV11-3 with TRBJ2-3; D not resolved. This CDR3 spans 14 amino acids. Germline CDR1 and CDR2: SGHNT and YENEEA. Trimming pared 3 bases from V and 3 bases from J, leaving 10 bases between. DNA for the CDR3: TGTGCCAGCAGCTTCATACATCCGACAGATACGCAGTATTTT. The encoded protein is CASSFIHPTDTQYF.

This clonotype has at least ten counts. V and J are TRBV28 and TRBJ2-4; maybe TRBD2 (6 bases). The CDR3 is 18 amino acids. Per the germline V gene, CDR1 is MDHEN and CDR2 is SYDVKM. Trimming stripped 3 bases from V and 0 bases from J, with 18 bases between. The chain's CDR3 is CASSFDSGVLLAKNIQYF. The CDR3 region has the DNA TGTGCCAGCAGTTTCGATAGCGGTGTCCTGCTAGCCAAAAACATTCAGTACTTC.

This clonotype was seen many times. V is TRBV4-2 and J is TRBJ1-2; D may be TRBD1 (5 bases). The ends were cut back, 0 bases at V and 6 bases at J, with 14 bases in the middle. CDR1 LGHNA and CDR2 YNFKEQ come from the germline V gene. CDR3 length: 15 residues. CDR3 region: CASSQDRSRVNGYTF. The CDR3 DNA reads TGTGCCAGCAGCCAAGATAGGTCCAGGGTCAATGGCTACACCTTC.

This clonotype has at least ten counts. This clone may be a read error of a much larger clone one base away. The chain employs TRBV4-1 and TRBJ2-3, with a weak D call TRBD2 (6 bases). The CDR3 runs 17 residues. In germline, CDR1 is MGHRA, CDR2 YSYEKL. V lost 4 bases to trimming and J lost 0 bases, with 17 bases between them. This CDR3 reads CASSRVDLALSTDTQYF. The CDR3 DNA follows: TGCGCCAGCAGCCGAGTCGATCTAGCGCTAAGCACAGATACGCAGTATTTT.

The genes are TRBV3-1 and TRBJ2-1, with D maybe TRBD2 (5 bases). CDR1 is LGHDT and CDR2 is YNNKEL in the germline V gene (reference sequence). This CDR3 spans 17 amino acids. Trimming cost V 1 base and J 5 bases, with 18 bases left between them. CDR3 protein: CASSQGPGLGANNEQFF. CDR3 nucleotides: TGTGCCAGCAGCCAAGGGCCCGGGCTGGGAGCGAACAATGAGCAGTTCTTC.

The table lists this clonotype with many counts. The chain uses TRBV4-3 and TRBJ1-4; D gene ambiguous. Germline-derived CDR1 and CDR2 are LGHNA and YSLEER. This CDR3 comprises 16 residues. V was clipped by 0 bases and J by 8 bases, with 16 bases between them. The CDR3 region is CASSQDFGRIREKLFF. DNA for the CDR3: TGCGCCAGCAGCCAAGATTTCGGGCGGATTCGAGAAAAACTGTTTTTT.

V is TRBV28 and J is TRBJ2-5; D is perhaps TRBD2 (6 bases). Germline V lookup: CDR1 MDHEN, CDR2 SYDVKM. Trimming cost V 8 bases and J 5 bases, with 18 bases left between them. This CDR3 has 14 amino acids. The CDR3 loop reads CASGIGTLRETQYF. CDR3 bases: TGTGCCAGCGGAATAGGGACTCTCCGGGAGACCCAGTACTTC. The full variable domain, with the rest looked up from reference TRBV28 and TRBJ2-5, is DVKVTQSSRYLVKRTGEKVFLECVQDMDHENMFWYRQDPGLGLRLIYFSYDVKMKEKGDIPEGYSVSREKKERFSLILESASTNQTSMYLCASGIGTLRETQYFGPGTRLLVL.

This clonotype was found once. One base away lies a much larger clone, so this may be a sequencing read error. J is TRBJ2-7 and V is TRBV19; 8 bases fit TRBD2. Germline V gives CDR1 LNHDA, CDR2 SQIVND (reference sequence). The CDR3 consists of 14 residues. For the CDR3, the DNA is TGTGCCAGTAGTGAGCGGGAGAGGCCCTACGGGCAGTACTTC. It yields the protein CASSERERPYGQYF. Full variable domain (rest looked up from reference TRBV19 and TRBJ2-7): DGGITQSPKYLFRKEGQNVTLSCEQNLNHDAMYWYRQDPGQGLRLIYYSQIVNDFQKGDIAEGYSVSREKKESFPLTVTSAQKNPTAFYLCASSERERPYGQYFGPGTRLTVT.

This clonotype was observed many times. This rearrangement joins TRBV11-3 to TRBJ2-5; 9 bases map to TRBD2. Germline values: CDR1 SGHNT, CDR2 YENEEA. V lost 3 bases to trimming and J lost 5 bases; unmatched junction nucleotides: 7. The CDR3 contains 15 residues. CDR3 in DNA: TGTGCCAGCAGCTTTTTGGTAGCGGGAGATGAGACCCAGTACTTC. Its protein product is CASSFLVAGDETQYF.

Ten or more counts support this clonotype. The rearrangement uses TRBV28 and TRBJ1-5; D unresolved. The germline V and J ends were trimmed by 3 bases and 2 bases, with 11 bases remaining between them. Per germline, CDR1 MDHEN and CDR2 SYDVKM. The CDR3 consists of 15 residues. The CDR3 coding sequence is TGTGCCAGCAGTTTTCGCGGCATTGGCAATCAGCCCCAGCATTTT. Amino acid sequence: CASSFRGIGNQPQHF.

The chain joins TRBV29-1 to TRBJ2-7; D not certain. The CDR3 has 12 amino acids. CDR1 and CDR2 from the germline V gene are SQVTM and ANQGSEA. The V end was cut by 6 bases, the J end by 2 bases, with 11 bases between. The CDR3 region is CSVKQGPYEQYF. CDR3 DNA: TGCAGCGTCAAGCAAGGACCCTACGAGCAGTACTTC.

Many counts were recorded for this clonotype. V usage is TRBV4-1 and J usage is TRBJ2-2, with D perhaps TRBD1 (5 bases). The germline CDR1 and CDR2 sequences are MGHRA and YSYEKL. The CDR3 loop spans 14 amino acids. The ends were cut back, 3 bases at V and 5 bases at J, with 10 bases in the middle. Written as DNA, the CDR3 is TGCGCCAGCAGCCAGGAATCAGGGACCGGGGAGCTGTTTTTT. Protein sequence: CASSQESGTGELFF.

This clonotype was counted many times. The chain recombines TRBV19 with TRBJ1-2; the D gene is possibly TRBD1 (6 bases). The germline gives CDR1 LNHDA, CDR2 SQIVND (reference sequence). This CDR3 has 12 residues. Trimming took off 11 bases at V and 5 bases at J, with 15 bases between the two ends. CDR3 coding DNA: TGTGCCCTAGGGGGGACTCCGTATGGCTACACCTTC. Its protein product is CALGGTPYGYTF. Full variable domain (remainder filled in from reference TRBV19 and TRBJ1-2): DGGITQSPKYLFRKEGQNVTLSCEQNLNHDAMYWYRQDPGQGLRLIYYSQIVNDFQKGDIAEGYSVSREKKESFPLTVTSAQKNPTAFYLCALGGTPYGYTFGSGTRLTVV.

This clonotype was detected ten times or more. CDR3 nucleotides: TGTGCCAGCAGCCAGGCGACAGGGGATACGCAGTATTTT. Amino acids: CASSQATGDTQYF. The V gene is TRBV4-2, the J gene TRBJ2-3; 7 positions match TRBD1. This CDR3 contains 13 residues. CDR1 is LGHNA and CDR2 is YNFKEQ in the germline V gene. Losses at the gene ends were 3 bases for V and 6 bases for J; bases not matched to a gene: 3.

This clonotype was detected ten times or more. The rearrangement links TRBV19 to TRBJ2-2, with TRBD2 as a possible D gene (5 bases). The germline V and J ends were trimmed by 7 bases and 1 base, with 7 bases remaining between them. Germline CDR1 and CDR2: LNHDA and SQIVND (reference sequence). The CDR3 covers 13 residues. The DNA of the CDR3 is TGTGCCAGTATGAGCGGGAACACCGGGGAGCTGTTTTTT. This encodes CASMSGNTGELFF.

This clonotype was recorded many times. The chain combines TRBV29-1 with TRBJ2-7; D might be TRBD1 (5 bases). This CDR3 has 12 residues. Germline-derived CDR1 and CDR2 are SQVTM and ANQGSEA. V lost 5 bases and J lost 2, with 10 bases in between. The DNA of the CDR3 is TGCAGCGTTCTTAGGGGCCCCTACGAGCAGTACTTC. Translating it yields CSVLRGPYEQYF.

This clonotype has a count of ten or more. The rearrangement joins TRBV19 to TRBJ2-7; D is perhaps TRBD1 (6 bases). Trimming left V 3 bases short and J 6 bases short, with 15 bases between. The CDR3 runs 14 residues. Germline values: CDR1 LNHDA, CDR2 SQIVND (reference sequence). CDR3 nucleotides: TGTGCCAGTAGTATTGGCCCGACAGGCTCCGAGCAGTACTTC. This translates into CASSIGPTGSEQYF. The full variable domain, completed using reference TRBV19 and TRBJ2-7, is DGGITQSPKYLFRKEGQNVTLSCEQNLNHDAMYWYRQDPGQGLRLIYYSQIVNDFQKGDIAEGYSVSREKKESFPLTVTSAQKNPTAFYLCASSIGPTGSEQYFGPGTRLTVT.

This clonotype has ten or more counts. The chain is built from TRBV20-1 and TRBJ2-1; 9 bases map to TRBD2. Germline values: CDR1 DFQATT, CDR2 SNEGSKA (reference sequence). V gave up 5 bases and J gave up 1 base; unmatched junction bases: 6. The CDR3 covers 15 residues. Here the CDR3 reads CSAHSGSSSYNEQFF. In DNA, the CDR3 is TGCAGTGCTCATAGCGGGAGTTCGTCCTACAATGAGCAGTTCTTC.

The table lists this clonotype with many counts. The DNA for the CDR3 is TGTGCCAGCAGTTTAACAGGGTACAATGAGCAGTTCTTC. It codes for CASSLTGYNEQFF. V is TRBV12-3 or TRBV12-4 and J is TRBJ2-1; D perhaps matches TRBD1 (6 bases). The germline V and J ends were trimmed by 2 bases and 4 bases, with 6 bases remaining between them. The CDR3 loop spans 13 amino acids.

This clonotype has at least ten counts. V is TRBV2 and J is TRBJ1-5, with D possibly TRBD1 on 6 matching bases. This CDR3 is built from 16 residues. Trimming removed 4 bases from V and 0 bases from J, with 13 bases in between. CDR1 SNHLY and CDR2 FYNNEI come from the germline V gene. CDR3: CASSGGQLYSNQPQHF. The CDR3 DNA reads as TGTGCCAGCAGTGGCGGACAGCTATATAGCAATCAGCCCCAGCATTTT.

A remark on this clonotype: A much more abundant neighbour one base away suggests this may be a read error. This chain uses TRBV12-3 or TRBV12-4 with TRBJ1-1, with D unclear. Trimming shortened V by 3 bases and J by 0 bases, and 14 bases separated the two germline ends. The CDR3 is 16 residues long. The CDR3 region has the DNA TGTGCCAGCAGTTTTGGCCGGGGTGCCTTGAACACTGAAGCTTTCTTT. This sequence encodes CASSFGRGALNTEAFF.

This clonotype was counted many times. J is TRBJ1-2 and V is TRBV29-1, with a tentative D call TRBD1 (6 bases). The CDR3 totals 10 residues. Germline V gives CDR1 SQVTM, CDR2 ANQGSEA. Trimming stripped 8 bases from V and 6 bases from J, with 10 bases between. The CDR3 is CSWAGDGYTF. In nucleotides, the CDR3 is TGCAGCTGGGCAGGGGATGGCTACACCTTC.

This clonotype has at least ten counts. The chain uses TRBV4-1 and TRBJ1-5, with 8 bases identical to TRBD1. The CDR3 runs 16 residues. Per the germline V gene, CDR1 is MGHRA and CDR2 is YSYEKL. V trimming: 5 bases; J trimming: 7 bases; junction bases outside the gene matches: 13. The CDR3 DNA reads TGCGCCAGCAGCGTCCGGACAGGGCGCTTGGACCAGCCCCAGCATTTT. This translates into CASSVRTGRLDQPQHF.

This clonotype was counted ten times or more. The V and J genes are TRBV5-6 and TRBJ1-2; perhaps TRBD1 as D (5 bases). The V gene lost 4 bases and the J gene lost 1 base, with 29 bases spanning the gap. Germline assignment: CDR1 SGHDT and CDR2 YYEEEE. The CDR3 totals 20 residues. CDR3 bases: TGTGCCAGCAGCCCACTGGAGGGCAGGGCTTACTTACCCCTTAACTATGGCTACACCTTC. This codes for CASSPLEGRAYLPLNYGYTF.

Points on this clonotype: A single base separates this from a much larger clone, so it may be a read error. The chain uses TRBV7-2 and TRBJ2-7; D may be TRBD2 (6 bases). Germline CDR1 SGHTA, CDR2 FQGNSA. The CDR3 contains 15 residues. The CDR3 region is CARSRSRDFKYEQYF. Written as DNA, the CDR3 is TGTGCCCGCAGCCGGTCCCGGGACTTTAAATACGAGCAGTACTTC.

This clonotype was observed at least ten times. The V call is TRBV29-1, the J call TRBJ2-7, with 9 bases fitting TRBD1. With 4 bases clipped from V and 0 bases from J, the junction kept 1 base outside the gene matches. Germline CDR1 SQVTM, CDR2 ANQGSEA. There are 13 residues in the CDR3. The CDR3 spells CSVGTGASYEQYF. The CDR3 DNA follows: TGCAGCGTTGGGACAGGGGCCTCCTACGAGCAGTACTTC.